These 30 T cell receptor beta chains came from one sample sequenced in a study of shared clonotypes between healthy human individuals. Clones were read by immunoSEQ multiplex PCR, and TCRdb kept only the in-frame ones, dropping some. The table has more than 400,000 clones, 96% seen once; the top ten hold 0.06%. The sequenced sample consisted of naive CD4+ T cells sorted from blood. As to subset: CD45RA+ positively selected. Receptor source: a woman under 40 in good health.

The V call is TRBV18, the J call TRBJ2-7; TRBD1 matches 8 bases. This CDR3 region has 14 residues. Trimming took 5 bases from V and 2 from J; bases not matched to a gene: 5. Germline V gives CDR1 KGHSH, CDR2 LQKENI. The DNA of the CDR3 is TGTGCCAGCTCAGGACAGGGAAGCACCTACGAGCAGTACTTC. This sequence encodes CASSGQGSTYEQYF.

This sequence joins TRBV28 and TRBJ1-4; D gene unclear. CDR1 MDHEN and CDR2 SYDVKM come from the germline V gene. V was shortened by 6 bases and J by 4 bases, with 9 bases between the two germline ends. The CDR3 extends over 13 amino acids. CDR3 bases: TGTGCCAGCAGGGATGGGATTAATGAAAAACTGTTTTTT. Translating it yields CASRDGINEKLFF.

This chain links TRBV15 with TRBJ2-2; D is unresolved. The CDR3 spans 14 residues. Germline V gene sequence: CDR1 LNHNV, CDR2 YYDKDF (reference sequence). Trimming took 1 base from V and 4 from J, leaving 7 bases between them. The CDR3 DNA reads TGTGCCACCAGCAGAGGTATTCCCACCGGGGAGCTGTTTTTT. It is translated as CATSRGIPTGELFF.

In its sample, this clone was seen once. Written as DNA, the CDR3 is TGTGCCAGCAGTTTATGGGAGGACACAGATACGCAGTATTTT. Amino acids: CASSLWEDTDTQYF. The rearrangement links TRBV28 to TRBJ2-3; possible D gene TRBD2, 5 bases. In germline, CDR1 is MDHEN, CDR2 SYDVKM. V was pared by 0 bases and J by 2 bases, with 6 bases between. CDR3 size: 14 residues.

The rearrangement uses TRBV29-1 and TRBJ2-5; the match to TRBD2 covers 7 bases. CDR1 and CDR2 from the germline V gene are SQVTM and ANQGSEA. The CDR3 extends over 13 amino acids. With V trimmed by 4 bases and J by 4 bases, 6 bases remained unmatched. Written as DNA, the CDR3 is TGCAGCGTTGGGGGGGTAGCGGGAGAGACCCAGTACTTC. Protein product: CSVGGVAGETQYF.

This chain links TRBV10-3 with TRBJ1-1; no clear D. CDR3 length: 15 amino acids. Germline assignment: CDR1 ENHRY and CDR2 SYGVKD. Trimming stripped 0 bases from V and 2 bases from J, with 10 bases between. The CDR3 protein is CAISESYRSNTEAFF. The CDR3 nucleotides are TGTGCCATCAGTGAGTCCTACCGTTCAAACACTGAAGCTTTCTTT.

The chain employs TRBV2 and TRBJ1-1, with D tentatively TRBD1 (5 bases). This CDR3 has 13 amino acids. Trimming took 6 bases from V and 1 from J, leaving 9 bases between them. Germline values: CDR1 SNHLY, CDR2 FYNNEI. CDR3 bases: TGTGCCAGCAGCGCCACAGGGAACACTGAAGCTTTCTTT. Amino acid sequence: CASSATGNTEAFF.

This chain connects TRBV28 to TRBJ2-7, with a tentative D call TRBD1 (6 bases). Germline V gives CDR1 MDHEN, CDR2 SYDVKM. This CDR3 is built from 16 residues. V was trimmed by 6 bases and J by 7 bases, leaving 25 bases between them. CDR3 sequence reads: CASRPREYRDLGEQYF. CDR3 nucleotides: TGTGCCAGCAGACCAAGGGAATACAGGGACCTGGGGGAGCAGTACTTC.

This chain connects TRBV18 to TRBJ2-7; the D call may be TRBD1 or TRBD2 (5 bases each). Trimming stripped 5 bases from V and 3 bases from J, with 8 bases between. CDR1 KGHSH and CDR2 LQKENI come from the germline V gene. The CDR3 consists of 12 residues. The CDR3 DNA follows: TGTGCCAGCTCAACGGGGCTCTACGAGCAGTACTTC. This sequence encodes CASSTGLYEQYF.

The rearrangement links TRBV5-1 to TRBJ2-3, with 10 bases fitting TRBD2. The CDR3 extends over 16 amino acids. Trimming removed 3 bases from V and 3 bases from J; junction bases left unmatched: 7. In germline, CDR1 is SGHRS, CDR2 YFSETQ. The CDR3 here is CASSSRAGGPTDTQYF. DNA for the CDR3: TGCGCCAGCAGCTCAAGAGCGGGAGGGCCAACAGATACGCAGTATTTT.

The rearrangement uses TRBV19 and TRBJ2-1; 9 bases fit TRBD2. CDR1 is LNHDA, CDR2 SQIVND, per germline (reference sequence). The CDR3 covers 18 residues. After removal of 8 bases from V and 7 bases from J, the junction contained 21 bases not matched to a gene. CDR3 in DNA: TGTGCCAGTTCGCCAACAGTTATTGCGGGAGGGTTTTTGAATGAGCAGTTCTTC. Amino acid sequence: CASSPTVIAGGFLNEQFF.

CDR3 residues: CASSIGGLAGDPDTQYF. CDR3 in DNA: TGTGCCAGTAGTATAGGAGGCCTGGCAGGGGATCCGGATACGCAGTATTTT. V gene TRBV19 combines with J gene TRBJ2-3; a weak D match, TRBD1 (6 bases). Germline V gene lookup returns CDR1 LNHDA and CDR2 SQIVND (reference sequence). The CDR3 runs 17 residues. Trimming shortened V by 1 base and J by 6 bases, and 20 bases separated the two germline ends.

The chain employs TRBV6-4 and TRBJ1-2, with D possibly TRBD1 on 6 matching bases. The CDR3 runs 15 residues. Germline loops: CDR1 MRHNA, CDR2 SNTAGT. Trimming shortened V by 4 bases and J by 2 bases, and 14 bases separated the two germline ends. The CDR3 loop reads CASSANAGTNYGYTF. The CDR3 coding sequence is TGTGCCAGCAGTGCCAACGCCGGGACAAACTATGGCTACACCTTC.

This rearrangement joins TRBV5-4 to TRBJ2-1, with 9 nucleotides matching TRBD2. From germline, CDR1 is SGHNT and CDR2 YYREEE (reference sequence). The junction had 13 bases not matched to a gene; V was cut back by 3 bases and J by 6 bases. This CDR3 has 17 amino acids. CDR3 sequence (DNA): TGTGCCAGCAGCTCAACTCCCGGGACTAGCTCATTCAATGAGCAGTTCTTC. Translating gives CASSSTPGTSSFNEQFF.

The rearrangement uses TRBV7-9 and TRBJ2-7; TRBD1 or TRBD2 may be the D gene (6 bases each). Germline loops: CDR1 SEHNR, CDR2 FQNEAQ (reference sequence). The ends were cut back, 5 bases at V and 5 bases at J, with 22 bases in the middle. The CDR3 is 16 residues long. For the CDR3, the DNA is TGTGCCAGCAGCGCTGGAGGGGGGAGGCTGTTGGACGAGCAGTACTTC. It translates to CASSAGGGRLLDEQYF.

J is TRBJ2-1 and V is TRBV2; 14 positions agree with TRBD2. Germline trimming cut 6 bases from V and 7 bases from J; bases unmatched to any gene: 8. The CDR3 loop spans 16 amino acids. The germline V gene has CDR1 SNHLY and CDR2 FYNNEI. The DNA for the CDR3 is TGTGCCAGCAGGACTCCGACTAGCGGGAGGGTGAATGAGCAGTTCTTC. Protein product: CASRTPTSGRVNEQFF.

The chain carries TRBV27 and TRBJ1-3; D gene ambiguous. V lost 3 bases to trimming and J lost 4 bases, with 7 bases between them. Per the germline V gene, CDR1 is MNHEY and CDR2 is SMNVEV (reference sequence). CDR3 length: 13 residues. This CDR3 reads CASSFQAGNTIYF. CDR3 DNA sequence: TGTGCCAGCAGTTTCCAGGCCGGAAACACCATATATTTT.

This sequence joins TRBV19 and TRBJ2-3, with 8 nucleotides matching TRBD2. CDR3 length: 17 residues. V gave up 1 base and J gave up 2 bases; unmatched junction bases: 8. Germline-derived CDR1 and CDR2 are LNHDA and SQIVND (reference sequence). The DNA for the CDR3 is TGTGCCAGTAGTATAGTTGCAGCGGGGGAATACACAGATACGCAGTATTTT. It is translated as CASSIVAAGEYTDTQYF.

For the CDR3, the DNA is TGTGCCAGCAGTTTAGGGCTACTAGCCAAAAACATTCAGTACTTC. This codes for CASSLGLLAKNIQYF. The chain combines TRBV28 with TRBJ2-4; D is unresolved. The CDR3 is 15 amino acids. The V and J ends lost 2 bases and 0 bases respectively, with 8 bases between them. CDR1 and CDR2 from the germline V gene are MDHEN and SYDVKM.

V is TRBV5-6 and J is TRBJ2-6; D is uncertain. Germline V CDR1 and CDR2: SGHDT, YYEEEE. V lost 4 bases and J lost 3, with 17 bases in between. This CDR3 is built from 17 residues. This CDR3 reads CASSPGGLTSGANVLTF. The CDR3 DNA reads TGTGCCAGCAGCCCCGGCGGTCTAACCAGTGGGGCCAACGTCCTGACTTTC.

J is TRBJ1-2 and V is TRBV25-1, with D perhaps TRBD1 (6 bases). The CDR3 sequence is 13 residues long. V lost 4 bases to trimming and J lost 2 bases, with 8 bases between them. In germline, CDR1 is MGHDK, CDR2 SYGVNS. DNA of the CDR3: TGTGCCAGCAGTGTCACAGGGAACTATGGCTACACCTTC. It translates to CASSVTGNYGYTF.

The table lists this clone with a count of one. The V and J genes are TRBV29-1 and TRBJ2-5, with TRBD2 matching 9 bases. The DNA matches TRBJ2-7 better at its end, which makes the J call doubtful. CDR1 is SQVTM, CDR2 ANQGSEA, per germline. This CDR3 spans 12 amino acids. CDR3 DNA: TGCAGCGTTGAGAGCGGGAGGCGCGAGCAGTACTTC. Translation: CSVESGRREQYF.

The chain combines TRBV7-2 with TRBJ2-2; D gene uncertain. Per germline, CDR1 SGHTA and CDR2 FQGNSA. The length of the CDR3 is 13 residues. The germline V and J ends were trimmed by 7 bases and 4 bases, with 10 bases remaining between them. The CDR3 reads CASTLLPTGELFF. The CDR3 coding sequence is TGTGCCAGCACCCTCTTACCCACCGGGGAGCTGTTTTTT. Drawing the rest from reference TRBV7-2 and TRBJ2-2, the complete variable domain is GAGVSQSPSNKVTEKGKDVELRCDPISGHTALYWYRQSLGQGLEFLIYFQGNSAPDKSGLPSDRFSAERTGGSVSTLTIQRTQQEDSAVYLCASTLLPTGELFFGEGSRLTVL.

The chain combines TRBV5-1 with TRBJ1-1, with D possibly being TRBD1 (5 bases). CDR3 length: 12 residues. Germline V gives CDR1 SGHRS, CDR2 YFSETQ. Trimming removed 4 bases at V and 5 bases at J, with 9 bases between. CDR3 residues: CASSTGGTEAFF. CDR3 nucleotide sequence: TGCGCCAGCAGCACAGGAGGAACTGAAGCTTTCTTT.

CDR3 residues: CASSSPVGRGREQYF. CDR3 nucleotide sequence: TGTGCCAGCAGTTCCCCGGTCGGCAGGGGGCGCGAGCAGTACTTC. The V gene is TRBV28, the J gene TRBJ2-7; 8 nucleotides line up with TRBD1. The ends lost 4 bases at V and 6 bases at J; junction bases unmatched: 11. The CDR3 spans 15 residues. CDR1 is MDHEN and CDR2 is SYDVKM in the germline V gene.

CDR3 region: CASSSIAGGRHGELFF. Here the CDR3 DNA reads TGTGCCAGCAGCTCCATAGCGGGAGGGCGTCACGGGGAGCTGTTTTTT. The rearrangement joins TRBV11-2 to TRBJ2-2; 11 nucleotides line up with TRBD2. The V gene's germline CDR1 is SGHAT and CDR2 FQNNGV. The trim removed 4 bases at V and 7 bases at J, leaving 8 bases unmatched. The CDR3 length is 16 residues. Combining the CDR3 with reference TRBV11-2 and TRBJ2-2 gives the whole variable domain EAGVAQSPRYKIIEKRQSVAFWCNPISGHATLYWYQQILGQGPKLLIQFQNNGVVDDSQLPKDRFSAERLKGVDSTLKIQPAKLEDSAVYLCASSSIAGGRHGELFFGEGSRLTVL.

The V gene is TRBV4-1, the J gene TRBJ2-7; TRBD1 agrees at 9 bases. Germline V CDR1 and CDR2: MGHRA, YSYEKL. The CDR3 spans 15 residues. V was pared by 4 bases and J by 2 bases, with 6 bases of the junction left unmatched. CDR3 bases: TGCGCCAGCAGCCCCCCGGGACAGGGACCCTACGAGCAGTACTTC. It codes for CASSPPGQGPYEQYF.

Concerning this clone: One junction end disagrees with the germline gene, perhaps due to a read error. The rearrangement uses TRBV28 and TRBJ1-2, with 7 bases lining up with TRBD1. In germline, CDR1 is MDHEN, CDR2 SYDVKM. This CDR3 spans 13 amino acids. The DNA for the CDR3 is TGTGTCAGCAATGATAGACAGGGACAGGGCTACACCTTC. Translated, it gives CVSNDRQGQGYTF.

V usage is TRBV23-1 and J usage is TRBJ2-5; the D is unclear. TRBV23-1 is reported as an ORF; its role is uncertain. Between the trimmed V and J ends, which lost 4 bases and 1 base, there was a span of 7 bases. This CDR3 comprises 13 residues. The CDR3 DNA sequence: TGCGCCAGCAGTCGCTCGTTCCAAGAGACCCAGTACTTC. This encodes CASSRSFQETQYF.

DNA for the CDR3: TGTGCCAGCAGCTTAGGACAGGGGTGGGATGAGCAGTTCTTC. Protein sequence: CASSLGQGWDEQFF. V gene TRBV5-5 combines with J gene TRBJ2-1; the match to TRBD1 covers 9 bases. The CDR3 has 14 amino acids. Germline CDR1 is SGHKS and CDR2 is YYEKEE (reference sequence). J was trimmed by 8 bases and V by 2 bases; bases with no gene match: 5.